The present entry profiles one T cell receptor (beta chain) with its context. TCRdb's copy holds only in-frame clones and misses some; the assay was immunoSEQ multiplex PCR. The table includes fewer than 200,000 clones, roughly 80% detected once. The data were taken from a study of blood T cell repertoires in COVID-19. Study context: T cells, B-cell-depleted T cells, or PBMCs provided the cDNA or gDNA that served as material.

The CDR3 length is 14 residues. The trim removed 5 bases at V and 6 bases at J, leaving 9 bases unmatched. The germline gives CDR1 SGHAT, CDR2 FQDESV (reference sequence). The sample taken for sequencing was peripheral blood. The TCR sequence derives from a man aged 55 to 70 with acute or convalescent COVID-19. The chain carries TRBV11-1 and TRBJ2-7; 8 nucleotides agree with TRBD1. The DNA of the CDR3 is TGTGCCAGCAGCGGGGGACAGGTTCCCCCCGAGCAGTACTTC. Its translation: CASSGGQVPPEQYF.